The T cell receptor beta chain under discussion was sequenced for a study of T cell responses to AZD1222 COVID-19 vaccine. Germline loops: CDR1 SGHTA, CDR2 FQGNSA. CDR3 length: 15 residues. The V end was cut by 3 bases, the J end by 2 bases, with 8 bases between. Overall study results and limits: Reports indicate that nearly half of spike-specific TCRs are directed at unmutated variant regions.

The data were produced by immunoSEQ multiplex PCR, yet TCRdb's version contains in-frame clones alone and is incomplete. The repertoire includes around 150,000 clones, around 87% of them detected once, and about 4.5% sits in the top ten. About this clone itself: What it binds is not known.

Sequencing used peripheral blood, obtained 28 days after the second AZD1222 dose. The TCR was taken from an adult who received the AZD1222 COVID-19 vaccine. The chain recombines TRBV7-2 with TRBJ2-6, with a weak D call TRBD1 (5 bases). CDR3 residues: CASSFAGTGANVLTF. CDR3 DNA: TGTGCCAGCAGCTTCGCAGGGACTGGGGCCAACGTCCTGACTTTC.